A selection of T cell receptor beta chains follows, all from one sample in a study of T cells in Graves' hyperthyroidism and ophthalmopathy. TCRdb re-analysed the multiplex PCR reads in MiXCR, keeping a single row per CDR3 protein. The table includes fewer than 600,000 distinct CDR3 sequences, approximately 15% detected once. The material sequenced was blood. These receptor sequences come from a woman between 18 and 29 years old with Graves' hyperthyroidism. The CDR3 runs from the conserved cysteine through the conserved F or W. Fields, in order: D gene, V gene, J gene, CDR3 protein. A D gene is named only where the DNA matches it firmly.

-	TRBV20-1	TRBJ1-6	CSARDSVNSPLHF
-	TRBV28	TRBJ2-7	CASRSGGVPYEQYF
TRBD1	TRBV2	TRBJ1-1	CASRGQGGGRAFF
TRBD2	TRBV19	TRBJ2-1	CASSIKSASGRNEQFF
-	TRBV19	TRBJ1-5	CASSIHRTEISNQPQHF
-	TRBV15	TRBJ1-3	CATSRGSGGSSGNTIYF
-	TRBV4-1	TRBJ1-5	CASSPPLAGNQPQHF
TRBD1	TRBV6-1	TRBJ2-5	CASSTGQVATQYF
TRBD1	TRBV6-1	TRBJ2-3	CASSKTGTGGTADTQYF
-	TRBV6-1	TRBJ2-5	CASSDFDVETQYF
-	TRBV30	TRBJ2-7	CAWSAPLEQYF